The T cell receptor (beta chain) under discussion was sequenced for a study of blood T cell repertoires in COVID-19 (dated by TCRdb to the early 2020s). For context, the study as a whole: Samples from collaborators originated in the United States, Italy and Spain and spanned both the acute and convalescent phases of COVID-19. The material from the prospective study consisted of cDNA or gDNA derived from T cells, B-cell-depleted T cells, or PBMCs. The dataset comprised deeply sampled blood TCRbeta repertoires from subjects exposed to, actively infected with, or recovered from COVID-19. Samples came from the ongoing ImmuneRACE study (first 160 participants) plus 1,254 subjects from 6 global collaborators. The repertoires were released in a freely available public database meant as a resource for research on the immune response to SARS-CoV-2. The sample metadata nearly always contained a de-identified subject ID, COVID-19 status, age in years and sex. HLA class I and class II types, where available, came from metadata supplied by the sample provider rather than from assay-based typing.

This clone was observed once. What this receptor recognizes is not known. Base-call qualities are not available, and no considerably larger clone is one nucleotide away. Per the germline V gene, SGHNT is the CDR1 and YENEEA is the CDR2. The CDR3, from cysteine to phenylalanine, totals 12 residues. Solely the CDR3 DNA is kept, with 36 bases framed from the first base. The germline ends are 6 bases apart after V is trimmed by 1 base and J by 6 bases. The collaborating institutions used their own protocols to collect whole blood in K2EDTA tubes. For TCRbeta analysis, collaborator samples were shipped as frozen whole blood, as isolated PBMCs, or as DNA extracted from either sample type. Points the paper makes about the study in general: The amount of clinical and demographic metadata varied by source and participant and was provided uncurated.

TCRbeta CDR3 regions were amplified from genomic DNA using the immunoSEQ Assay, a bias-controlled multiplex PCR. The authors' analysis ran thus. Nucleated cell counts per sample were estimated from amplification of reference gene primers within the assay. To quantify the absolute abundance of each unique TCRbeta CDR3 rearrangement, sequence reads were collapsed and filtered. For each sample, productive Simpson clonality was calculated by taking the square root of Simpson's diversity index across productive rearrangements. TCRdb holds this immuneACCESS table with in-frame rearrangements only. Some clones are missing; in checked studies, unresolved V genes explain under half, and the rest has no known cause. That table supplies the V and J calls and clone size; D and trimming were determined from the DNA. Here the sample has 100,000 to 150,000 clones; about 82% occur a single time. The ten largest account for approximately 16% of the sample.

In this chain, TRBV11-3 is recombined with TRBJ2-5; the D segment could be TRBD1, given 5 matching bases. Sequenced material: peripheral blood. The receptor comes from a man in his sixties with active or convalescent COVID-19. The bases are TGTGCCAGCAGCTTAGGGGGCCAGACCCAGTACTTC. The translation is CASSLGGQTQYF.